The 9 T cell receptor beta chains below were found in one sample sequenced in a study of blood T cell repertoires in COVID-19. Libraries were prepared by immunoSEQ multiplex PCR; TCRdb keeps only in-frame clonotypes and omits some of them. The repertoire holds 60,000 to 80,000 clones, with over 75% as singletons. Material for sequencing was peripheral blood. Receptors were obtained from an older woman with COVID-19, enrolled during active disease.

The genes are TRBV7-2 and TRBJ2-5; 7 nucleotides match TRBD2. The CDR3 has 14 amino acids. Germline values: CDR1 SGHTA, CDR2 FQGNSA. V dropped 2 bases and J dropped 4; count of bases not matched to a gene: 4. This CDR3 reads CASSLTGGLETQYF. CDR3 in DNA: TGTGCCAGCAGCTTAACCGGGGGGTTAGAGACCCAGTACTTC.

The rearrangement uses TRBV6-5 and TRBJ2-1; 10 positions match TRBD2. Germline V CDR1 and CDR2: MNHEY, SVGAGI. This CDR3 is built from 15 residues. The V segment lost 6 bases and the J segment 6 bases; nucleotides outside the gene matches: 8. CDR3 protein: CASSSLAGVGNEQFF. The CDR3 DNA is TGTGCCAGCAGCTCCCTAGCGGGAGTCGGCAATGAGCAGTTCTTC.

On this clone itself: A junction end diverges from the germline sequence, so it may reflect a read error. V gene TRBV9 combines with J gene TRBJ2-3; 7 bases fit TRBD2. The CDR3 is made up of 15 amino acids. The germline gives CDR1 SGDLS, CDR2 YYNGEE. The CDR3 coding sequence is TGTGCCAGCAGCGTAGATGCAGGGAGGGGAGATACCCAGTATTTT. Translated, it gives CASSVDAGRGDTQYF.

The table lists this clone with a count of one. The chain employs TRBV9 and TRBJ2-7; tentative D call: TRBD1 (6 bases). Germline lookup yields CDR1 SGDLS and CDR2 YYNGEE. This CDR3 is 14 amino acids long. The V end was cut by 1 base, the J end by 3 bases, with 11 bases between. The CDR3 spells CASSVTGTNYEQYF. The CDR3 nucleotides read TGTGCCAGCAGCGTAACCGGGACAAACTACGAGCAGTACTTC.

The chain joins TRBV9 to TRBJ2-1; D may be TRBD2 (6 bases). In germline, CDR1 is SGDLS, CDR2 YYNGEE. There are 16 residues in the CDR3. The V and J ends lost 6 bases and 2 bases respectively, with 18 bases between them. CDR3 amino acids: CASTQAGSQPYNEQFF. CDR3 bases: TGTGCCAGCACCCAAGCGGGTTCCCAGCCCTACAATGAGCAGTTCTTC. Full variable domain (outside the CDR3, taken from reference TRBV9 and TRBJ2-1): DSGVTQTPKHLITATGQRVTLRCSPRSGDLSVYWYQQSLDQGLQFLIQYYNGEERAKGNILERFSAQQFPDLHSELNLSSLELGDSALYFCASTQAGSQPYNEQFFGPGTRLTVL.

The chain employs TRBV28 and TRBJ1-2; D is ambiguous. Germline V lookup: CDR1 MDHEN, CDR2 SYDVKM. The CDR3 length is 15 residues. Between the trimmed V and J ends, which lost 6 bases and 4 bases, there was a span of 18 bases. For the CDR3, the DNA is TGTGCCAGCAGCCCCGTTCGGGGATCCCCCTATGGCTACACCTTC. Its translation: CASSPVRGSPYGYTF.

The CDR3 region is CASSLGRTVVEAFF. In DNA, the CDR3 is TGCGCCAGCAGCTTGGGGCGGACAGTCGTTGAAGCTTTCTTT. The rearrangement uses TRBV5-1 and TRBJ1-1; perhaps TRBD1 as D (6 bases). Germline V gene lookup returns CDR1 SGHRS and CDR2 YFSETQ. The CDR3 covers 14 residues. The V end lost 0 bases, the J end lost 7 bases, and 13 bases lay between the germline ends.

This chain joins TRBV7-2 and TRBJ1-4; D gene uncertain. The CDR3 extends over 14 amino acids. V dropped 2 bases and J dropped 6 bases, with 10 bases sitting between them. Germline CDR1 is SGHTA and CDR2 is FQGNSA. The CDR3 loop reads CASSLMMRDEKLFF. The CDR3 region has the DNA TGTGCCAGCAGCTTAATGATGAGGGATGAAAAACTGTTTTTT.

This sequence joins TRBV6-2 or TRBV6-3 and TRBJ2-2, with TRBD2 identical over 7 bases. V was pared by 5 bases and J by 6 bases, with 12 bases of the junction left unmatched. The CDR3 covers 16 residues. Germline values: CDR1 MNHEY, CDR2 SVGEGT. The CDR3 coding sequence is TGTGCCAGCAGTACCTCCGGGACTATAGTACCCGGGGAGCTGTTTTTT. As protein: CASSTSGTIVPGELFF.